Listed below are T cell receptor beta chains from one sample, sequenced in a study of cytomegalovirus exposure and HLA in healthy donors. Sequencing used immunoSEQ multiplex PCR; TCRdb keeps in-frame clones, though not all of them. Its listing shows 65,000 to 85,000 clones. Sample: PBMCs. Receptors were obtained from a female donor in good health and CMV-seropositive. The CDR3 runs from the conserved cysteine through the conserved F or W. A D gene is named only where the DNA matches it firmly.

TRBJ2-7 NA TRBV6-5 TGTGCCAGCAGTTACTCGTTTGAAGGGGGCTACGAGCAGTACTTC CASSYSFEGGYEQYF
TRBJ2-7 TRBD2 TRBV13 TGTGCCAGCAGCTTACGGACTAGCGGAACTTACGAGCAGTACTTC CASSLRTSGTYEQYF
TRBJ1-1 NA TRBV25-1 TGTGCCAGCAGTGTAACAGGGCTCACTGAAGCTTTCTTT CASSVTGLTEAFF
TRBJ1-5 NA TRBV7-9 TGTGCCAGCAGCGACTCATATAGCAATCAGCCCCAGCATTTT CASSDSYSNQPQHF
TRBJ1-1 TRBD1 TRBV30 TGTGCCTGGGACTCCAGGGGGGCTGAAGCTTTCTTT CAWDSRGAEAFF
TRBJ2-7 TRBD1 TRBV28 TGTGCCGCAACGGACAGGACGCTCTCCTACGAGCAGTACTTC CAATDRTLSYEQYF
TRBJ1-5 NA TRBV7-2 TGTGCCAGCAGTCCCGGGAGGGTTAGCAATCAGCCCCAGCATTTT CASSPGRVSNQPQHF
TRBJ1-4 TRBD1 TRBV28 TGTGCCAGCAGTGGCAGGGGGCGAGGGGATGAAAAACTGTTTTTT CASSGRGRGDEKLFF
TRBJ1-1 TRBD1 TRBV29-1 TGCAGCGCCTTGACAGGGGGCACTGAAGCTTTCTTT CSALTGGTEAFF
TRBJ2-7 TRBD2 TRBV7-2 TGTGCCAGCAGCTTAGGGACTAGCGGGGGGGCCTACGAGCAGTACTTC CASSLGTSGGAYEQYF
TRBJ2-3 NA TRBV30 TGTGCCTGGAGTGTTGGGGGCTCATATACGCAGTATTTT CAWSVGGSYTQYF
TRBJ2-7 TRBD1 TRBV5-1 TGCGCCAGCAGCAGCACTGGGACAGCCTACGAGCAGTACTTC CASSSTGTAYEQYF
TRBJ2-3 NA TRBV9 TGTGCCAGCAGCGTAGAGGAGTTCCCAGATACGCAGTATTTT CASSVEEFPDTQYF
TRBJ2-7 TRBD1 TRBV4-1 TGCGCCAGCAGCCAAGGGCAGGGCCCTGGGACAGTCAAAGCCTACGAGCAGTACTTC CASSQGQGPGTVKAYEQYF
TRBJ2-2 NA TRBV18 TGTGCCAGCTCACCGGGCATAGCGACTACCGGGGAGCTGTTTTTT CASSPGIATTGELFF
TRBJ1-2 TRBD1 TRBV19 TGTGCCAGCCTCACCGGGACAGGGCCATGGTGGGACTATGGCTACACCTTC CASLTGTGPWWDYGYTF
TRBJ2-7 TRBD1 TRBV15 TGTGCCACCAGCAGAGGAAAAGGACAGGGGGCCTACGAGCAGTACTTC CATSRGKGQGAYEQYF
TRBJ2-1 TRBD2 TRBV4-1 TGCGCCAGCAGCCAAGAGACTAGCGGAGGATACAATGAGCAGTTCTTC CASSQETSGGYNEQFF
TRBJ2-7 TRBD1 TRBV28 TGTGCCAGCAGTCCAACACCTGACAGGGCCTACGAGCAGTACTTC CASSPTPDRAYEQYF
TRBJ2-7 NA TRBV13 TGTGCCAGCAGCTCCCACGGGACTGGGGGTTACGAGCAGTACTTC CASSSHGTGGYEQYF
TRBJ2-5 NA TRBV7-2 TGTGCCAGCAGCCGGGTCGGGGAGGCCCAGTACTTC CASSRVGEAQYF
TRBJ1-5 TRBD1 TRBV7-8 TGTGCCAGCAGCTTGGGACAGGTCAATCAGCCCCAGCATTTT CASSLGQVNQPQHF
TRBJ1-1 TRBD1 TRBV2 TGTGCCAGCAATCCCCAGGGACAGGGCGTTAATGAAGCTTTCTTT CASNPQGQGVNEAFF
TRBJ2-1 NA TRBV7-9 TGTGCCAGCAGTTCTGCTAGGAGCTCCTACAATGAGCAGTTCTTC CASSSARSSYNEQFF
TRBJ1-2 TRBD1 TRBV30 TGTGCCTGGAGTGTACAGGGGGCCTATGGCTACACCTTC CAWSVQGAYGYTF
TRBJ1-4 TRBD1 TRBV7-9 TGTGCCAGCAGATCAAACAGGGGTGGTGAAAAACTGTTTTTT CASRSNRGGEKLFF
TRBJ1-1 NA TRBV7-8 TGTGCCAGCAGCTTAGGTACGCAGGGTGTCTCCACTGAAGCTTTCTTT CASSLGTQGVSTEAFF
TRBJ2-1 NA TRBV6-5 TGTGCCAGCAGTCGTACGTGGGGGGACCATGAGCAGTTCTTC CASSRTWGDHEQFF
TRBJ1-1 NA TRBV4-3 TGCGCCAGCAGCCAACAACGTTACACAACTGAAGCTTTCTTT CASSQQRYTTEAFF
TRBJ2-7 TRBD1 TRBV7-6 TGTGCCAGCAGCTTGGGACAGACGTCAGCCTACGAGCAGTACTTC CASSLGQTSAYEQYF
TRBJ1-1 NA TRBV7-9 TGTGCCAGCAGTTTGGACTTGAACACTGAAGCTTTCTTT CASSLDLNTEAFF
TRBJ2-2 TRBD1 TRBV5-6 TGTGCCAGCAGCTTTTTGGACAGGGGGCCGTTTTCCGGGGAGCTGTTTTTT CASSFLDRGPFSGELFF
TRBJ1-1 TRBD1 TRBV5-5 TGTGCCAGCAGCGGGACAGGCGTGAACACTGAAGCTTTCTTT CASSGTGVNTEAFF
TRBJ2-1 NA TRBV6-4 TGTGCCAGCAGCAGGGGTCTTAGCTCCTACAATGAGCAGTTCTTC CASSRGLSSYNEQFF
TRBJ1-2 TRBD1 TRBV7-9 TGTGCCACCGGACAGGGGGGAGGCTACACCTTC CATGQGGGYTF
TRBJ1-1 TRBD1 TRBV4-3 TGCGCCAGCAGCCCAGACAGGGTAGTAAACACTGAAGCTTTCTTT CASSPDRVVNTEAFF
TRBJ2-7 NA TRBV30 TGTGCCTGGACAAAACTAGAATTGGCGACCTACGAGCAGTACTTC CAWTKLELATYEQYF
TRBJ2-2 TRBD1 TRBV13 TGTGCCAGCCGGGACAGGAACACCGGGGAGCTGTTTTTT CASRDRNTGELFF
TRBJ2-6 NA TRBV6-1 TGTGCCAGCAGTGTCGAGGGGGCTGGGGCCAACGTCCTGACTTTC CASSVEGAGANVLTF
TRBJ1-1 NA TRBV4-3 TGCGCCAGCAGCCAAGGGGCAGTGGACACTGAAGCTTTCTTT CASSQGAVDTEAFF
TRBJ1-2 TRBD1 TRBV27 TGTGCCAGCAGTTTACGACAGGGGGTCTATGGCTACACCTTC CASSLRQGVYGYTF
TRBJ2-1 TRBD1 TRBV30 TGTGCCTTTCAAAGACAGGGCTCCTACAATGAGCAGTTCTTC CAFQRQGSYNEQFF
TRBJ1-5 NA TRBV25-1 TGTGCCAGCAGTGAGACAGGAGCAAATCAGCCCCAGCATTTT CASSETGANQPQHF
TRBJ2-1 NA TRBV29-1 TGCAGCGTTGATTGGCTGAACTACAATGAGCAGTTCTTC CSVDWLNYNEQFF